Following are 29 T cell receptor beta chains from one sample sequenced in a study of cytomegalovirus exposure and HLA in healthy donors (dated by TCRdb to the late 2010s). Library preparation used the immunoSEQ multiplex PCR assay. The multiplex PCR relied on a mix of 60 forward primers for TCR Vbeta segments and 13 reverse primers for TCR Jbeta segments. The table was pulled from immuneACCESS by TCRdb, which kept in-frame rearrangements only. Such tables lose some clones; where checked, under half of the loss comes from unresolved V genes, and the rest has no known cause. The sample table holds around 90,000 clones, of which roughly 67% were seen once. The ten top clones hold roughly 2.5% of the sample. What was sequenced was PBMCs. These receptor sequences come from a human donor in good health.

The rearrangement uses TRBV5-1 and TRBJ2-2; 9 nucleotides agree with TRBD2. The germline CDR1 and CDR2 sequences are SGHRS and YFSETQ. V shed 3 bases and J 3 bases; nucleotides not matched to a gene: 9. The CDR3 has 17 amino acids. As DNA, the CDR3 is TGCGCCAGCAGCTGGCCAGCGGGGGGCGCCGACACCGGGGAGCTGTTTTTT. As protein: CASSWPAGGADTGELFF.

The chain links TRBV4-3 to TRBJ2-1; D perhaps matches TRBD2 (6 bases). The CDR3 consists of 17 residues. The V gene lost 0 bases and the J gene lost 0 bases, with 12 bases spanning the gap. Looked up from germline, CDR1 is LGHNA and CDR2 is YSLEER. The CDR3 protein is CASSQDLLGGSYNEQFF. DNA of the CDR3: TGCGCCAGCAGCCAAGATCTGTTGGGAGGCTCCTACAATGAGCAGTTCTTC.

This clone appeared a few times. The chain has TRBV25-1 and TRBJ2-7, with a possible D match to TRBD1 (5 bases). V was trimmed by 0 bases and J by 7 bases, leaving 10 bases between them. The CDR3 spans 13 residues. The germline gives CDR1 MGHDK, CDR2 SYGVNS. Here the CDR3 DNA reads TGTGCCAGCAGTGAATACAAAGCAGGGGAGCAGTACTTC. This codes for CASSEYKAGEQYF.

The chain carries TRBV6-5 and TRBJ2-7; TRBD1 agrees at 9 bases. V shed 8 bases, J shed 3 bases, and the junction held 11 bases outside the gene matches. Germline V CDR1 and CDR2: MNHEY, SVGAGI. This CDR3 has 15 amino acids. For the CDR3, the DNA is TGTGCCAGCTGCGCCGGGACAGGGATCTACTACGAGCAGTACTTC. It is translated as CASCAGTGIYYEQYF.

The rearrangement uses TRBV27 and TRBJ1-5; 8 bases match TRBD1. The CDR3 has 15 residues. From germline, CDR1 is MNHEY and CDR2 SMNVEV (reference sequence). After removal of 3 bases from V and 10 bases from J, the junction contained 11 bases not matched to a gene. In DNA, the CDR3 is TGTGCCAGCAGTTTTACTGGGGCAGGGGGCAGACCCCAGCATTTT. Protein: CASSFTGAGGRPQHF.

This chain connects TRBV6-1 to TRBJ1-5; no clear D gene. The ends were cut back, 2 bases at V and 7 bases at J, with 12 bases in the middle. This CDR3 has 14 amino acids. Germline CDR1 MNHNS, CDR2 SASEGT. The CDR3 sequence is CASSETVSLQPQHF. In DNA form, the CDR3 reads TGTGCCAGCAGTGAAACGGTATCCTTGCAGCCCCAGCATTTT.

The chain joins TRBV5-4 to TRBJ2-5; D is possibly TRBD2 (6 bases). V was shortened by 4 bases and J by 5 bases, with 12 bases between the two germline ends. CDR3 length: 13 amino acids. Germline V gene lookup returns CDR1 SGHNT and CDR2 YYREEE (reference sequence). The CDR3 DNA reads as TGTGCCAGCAGCCTTACTGGGACTGAGACCCAGTACTTC. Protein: CASSLTGTETQYF.

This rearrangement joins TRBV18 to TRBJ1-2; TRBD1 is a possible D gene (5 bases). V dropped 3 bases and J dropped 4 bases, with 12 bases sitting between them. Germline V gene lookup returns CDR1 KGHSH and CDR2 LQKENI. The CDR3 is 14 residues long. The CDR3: CASSPMGQGYGYTF. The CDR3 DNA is TGTGCCAGCTCACCCATGGGGCAGGGCTATGGCTACACCTTC.

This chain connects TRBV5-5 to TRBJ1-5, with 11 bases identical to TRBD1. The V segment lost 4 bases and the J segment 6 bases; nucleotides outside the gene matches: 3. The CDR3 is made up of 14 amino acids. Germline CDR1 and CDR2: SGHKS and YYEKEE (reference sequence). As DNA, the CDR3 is TGTGCCAGCAGCACCGGGACAGGGGGTCAGCCCCAGCATTTT. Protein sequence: CASSTGTGGQPQHF. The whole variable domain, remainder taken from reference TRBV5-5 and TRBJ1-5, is DAGVTQSPTHLIKTRGQQVTLRCSPISGHKSVSWYQQVLGQGPQFIFQYYEKEERGRGNFPDRFSARQFPNYSSELNVNALLLGDSALYLCASSTGTGGQPQHFGDGTRLSIL.

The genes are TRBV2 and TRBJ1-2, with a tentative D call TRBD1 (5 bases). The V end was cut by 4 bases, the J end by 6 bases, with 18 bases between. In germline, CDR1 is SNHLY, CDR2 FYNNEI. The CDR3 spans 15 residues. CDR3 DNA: TGTGCCAGCAGTGTGACTACCGGGACTTATAATGGCTACACCTTC. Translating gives CASSVTTGTYNGYTF.

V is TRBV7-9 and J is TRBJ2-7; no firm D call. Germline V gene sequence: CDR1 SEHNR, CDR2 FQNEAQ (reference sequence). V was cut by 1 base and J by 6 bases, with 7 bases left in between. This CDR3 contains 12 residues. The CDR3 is CASSLGRSEQYF. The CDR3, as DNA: TGTGCCAGCAGCTTAGGCAGGTCCGAGCAGTACTTC.

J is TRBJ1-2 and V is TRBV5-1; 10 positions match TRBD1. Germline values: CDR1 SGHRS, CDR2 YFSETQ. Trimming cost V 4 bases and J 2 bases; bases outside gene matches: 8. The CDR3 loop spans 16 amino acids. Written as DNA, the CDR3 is TGCGCCAGCAGCCAAAGATCGGGACAGGGGAACTATGGCTACACCTTC. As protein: CASSQRSGQGNYGYTF.

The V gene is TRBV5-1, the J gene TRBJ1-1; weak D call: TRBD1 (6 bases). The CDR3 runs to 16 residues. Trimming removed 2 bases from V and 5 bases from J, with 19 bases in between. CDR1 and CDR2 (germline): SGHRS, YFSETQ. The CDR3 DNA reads TGCGCCAGCAGCTTTCAAGTGAGAAAAGGGGGAACTGAAGCTTTCTTT. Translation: CASSFQVRKGGTEAFF.

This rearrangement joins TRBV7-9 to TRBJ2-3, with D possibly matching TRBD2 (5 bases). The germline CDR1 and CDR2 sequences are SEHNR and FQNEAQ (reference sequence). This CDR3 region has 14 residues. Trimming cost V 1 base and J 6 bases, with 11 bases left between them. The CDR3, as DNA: TGTGCCAGCAGCTTAGTACCCAGGACTGATACGCAGTATTTT. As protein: CASSLVPRTDTQYF.

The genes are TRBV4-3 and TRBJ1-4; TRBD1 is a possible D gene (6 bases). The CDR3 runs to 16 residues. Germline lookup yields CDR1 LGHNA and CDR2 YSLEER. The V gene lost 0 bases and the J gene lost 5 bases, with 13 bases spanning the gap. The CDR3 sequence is CASSQDRRQDNEKLFF. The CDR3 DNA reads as TGCGCCAGCAGCCAAGATCGGAGACAGGACAATGAAAAACTGTTTTTT.

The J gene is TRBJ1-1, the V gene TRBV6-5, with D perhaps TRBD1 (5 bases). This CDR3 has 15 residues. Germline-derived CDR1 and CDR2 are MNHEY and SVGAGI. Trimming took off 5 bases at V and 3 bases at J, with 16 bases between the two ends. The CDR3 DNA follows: TGTGCCAGCAGTCCCGACCTTAGACAGCACACTGAAGCTTTCTTT. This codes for CASSPDLRQHTEAFF.

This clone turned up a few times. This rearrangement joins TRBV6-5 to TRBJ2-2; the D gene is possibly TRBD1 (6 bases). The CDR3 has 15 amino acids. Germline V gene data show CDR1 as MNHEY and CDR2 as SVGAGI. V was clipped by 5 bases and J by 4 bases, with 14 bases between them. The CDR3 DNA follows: TGTGCCAGCAGTGTCACAGGGAGAGGCACCGGGGAGCTGTTTTTT. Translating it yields CASSVTGRGTGELFF.

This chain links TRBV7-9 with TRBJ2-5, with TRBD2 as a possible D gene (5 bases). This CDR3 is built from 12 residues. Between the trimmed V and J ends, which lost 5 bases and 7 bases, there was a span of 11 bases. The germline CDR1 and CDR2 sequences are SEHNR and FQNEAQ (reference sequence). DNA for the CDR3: TGTGCCAGCAGCACTCTAGCAGGGACCCAGTACTTC. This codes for CASSTLAGTQYF.

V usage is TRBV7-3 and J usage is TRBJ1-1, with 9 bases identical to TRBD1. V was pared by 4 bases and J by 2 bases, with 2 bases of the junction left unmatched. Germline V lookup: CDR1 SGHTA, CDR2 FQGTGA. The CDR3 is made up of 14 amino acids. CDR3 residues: CASSSGQGNTEAFF. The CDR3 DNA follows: TGTGCCAGCAGCTCGGGACAGGGTAACACTGAAGCTTTCTTT.

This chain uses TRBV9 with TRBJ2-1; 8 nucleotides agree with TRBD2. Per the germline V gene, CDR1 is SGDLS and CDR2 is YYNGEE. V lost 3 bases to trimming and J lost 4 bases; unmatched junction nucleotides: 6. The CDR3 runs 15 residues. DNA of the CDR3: TGTGCCAGCAGCGATGCGGGGGGACTATACAATGAGCAGTTCTTC. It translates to CASSDAGGLYNEQFF.

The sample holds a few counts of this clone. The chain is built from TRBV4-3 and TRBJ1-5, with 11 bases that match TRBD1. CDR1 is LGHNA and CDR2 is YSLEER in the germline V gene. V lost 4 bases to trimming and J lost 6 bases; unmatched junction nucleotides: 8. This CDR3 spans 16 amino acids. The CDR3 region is CASSPGTGGRVQPQHF. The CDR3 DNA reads TGCGCCAGCAGCCCGGGGACAGGGGGACGGGTTCAGCCCCAGCATTTT.

CDR3 in amino acids: CASSIVAPGLALTRTDTQYF. CDR3 bases: TGTGCCAGTAGTATAGTGGCTCCGGGACTAGCGTTAACTCGCACAGATACGCAGTATTTT. The rearrangement joins TRBV19 to TRBJ2-3, with TRBD2 matching over 10 bases. Germline values: CDR1 LNHDA, CDR2 SQIVND (reference sequence). V trimming: 1 base; J trimming: 1 base; junction bases outside the gene matches: 14. This CDR3 has 20 residues.

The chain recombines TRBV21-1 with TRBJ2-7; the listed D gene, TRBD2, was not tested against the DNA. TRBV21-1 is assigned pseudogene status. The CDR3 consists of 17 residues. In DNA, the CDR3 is TGTGCCAGCAGCCTCCTAGGCGATGAGCTAGTGTACTACGAGCAGTACTTC. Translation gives CASSLLGDELVYYEQYF.

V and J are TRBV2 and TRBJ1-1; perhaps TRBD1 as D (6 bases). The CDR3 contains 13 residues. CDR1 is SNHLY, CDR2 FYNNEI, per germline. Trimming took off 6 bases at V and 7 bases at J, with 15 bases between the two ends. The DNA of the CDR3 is TGTGCCAGCAGCCCGGGGGGCGGGGTTGAAGCTTTCTTT. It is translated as CASSPGGGVEAFF.

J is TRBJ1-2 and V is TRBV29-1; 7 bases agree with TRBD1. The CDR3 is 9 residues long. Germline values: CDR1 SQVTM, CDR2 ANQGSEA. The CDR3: CADRAGYTF. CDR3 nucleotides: TGCGCCGACAGGGCCGGCTACACCTTC.

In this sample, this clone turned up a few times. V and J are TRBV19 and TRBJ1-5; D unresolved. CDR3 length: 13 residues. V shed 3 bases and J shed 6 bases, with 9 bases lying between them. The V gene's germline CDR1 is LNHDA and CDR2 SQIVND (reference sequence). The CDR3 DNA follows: TGTGCCAGTAGTATCGGAACAGCTCAGCCCCAGCATTTT. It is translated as CASSIGTAQPQHF.

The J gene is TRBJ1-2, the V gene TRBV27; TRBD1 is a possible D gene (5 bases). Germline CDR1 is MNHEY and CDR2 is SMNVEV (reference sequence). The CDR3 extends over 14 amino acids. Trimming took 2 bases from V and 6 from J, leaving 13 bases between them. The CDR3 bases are TGTGCCAGCAGTTTACTGGGCCGGGGGAATGGCTACACCTTC. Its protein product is CASSLLGRGNGYTF.

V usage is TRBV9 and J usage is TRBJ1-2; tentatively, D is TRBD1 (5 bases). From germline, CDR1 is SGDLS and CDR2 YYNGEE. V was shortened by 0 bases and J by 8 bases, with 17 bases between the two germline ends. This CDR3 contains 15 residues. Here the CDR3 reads CASSVVGTGDGGYTF. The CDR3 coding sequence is TGTGCCAGCAGCGTAGTAGGTACAGGCGATGGGGGCTACACCTTC.

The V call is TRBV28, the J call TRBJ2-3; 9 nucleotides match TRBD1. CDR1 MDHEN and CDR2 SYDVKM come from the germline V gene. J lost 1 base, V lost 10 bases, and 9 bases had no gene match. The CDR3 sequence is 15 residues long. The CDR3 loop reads CATRSTGGGTDTQYF. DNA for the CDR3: TGTGCCACCCGCTCGACAGGGGGAGGCACAGATACGCAGTATTTT.